This TCR beta chain is drawn from a study of T cells in localized non-small cell lung cancer. For this clone: Its antigen is currently unknown.

Study results and limitations: Adjacent lung was found to contain a median approximately 60 of the top 100 tumor clones. Multi-region tumor sequencing was not done, so intratumor heterogeneity could not be excluded. Tumor showed lower T cell clonality than uninvolved adjacent lung, where it was highest.

The germline V and J ends were trimmed by 0 bases and 4 bases, with 8 bases remaining between them. Germline-derived CDR1 and CDR2 are SGHDN and FVKESK. The CDR3 extends over 14 amino acids. The assay was immunoSEQ multiplex PCR, and TCRdb's table has in-frame clones only and misses some. The table shows about 45,000 clones, with around 81% occurring only once. The V and J genes are TRBV14 and TRBJ2-3; D gene uncertain. This TCR was sampled from a man aged 35 to 69 with stage III lung adenocarcinoma. This specimen was peripheral blood mononuclear cells, taken before any cancer treatment. The DNA for the CDR3 is TGTGCCAGCAGCCAAGAAAACTACGCAGATACGCAGTATTTT. Translating gives CASSQENYADTQYF.